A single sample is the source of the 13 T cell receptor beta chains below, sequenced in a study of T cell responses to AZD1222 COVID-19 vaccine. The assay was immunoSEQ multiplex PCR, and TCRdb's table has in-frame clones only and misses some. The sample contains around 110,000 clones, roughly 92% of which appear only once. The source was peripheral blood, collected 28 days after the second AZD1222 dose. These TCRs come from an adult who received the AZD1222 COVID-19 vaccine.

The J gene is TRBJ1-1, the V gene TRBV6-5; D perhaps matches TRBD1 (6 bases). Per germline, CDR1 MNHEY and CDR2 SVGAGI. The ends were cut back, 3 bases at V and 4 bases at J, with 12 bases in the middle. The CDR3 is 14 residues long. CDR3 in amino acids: CASSYMGALTEAFF. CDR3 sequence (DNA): TGTGCCAGCAGTTATATGGGGGCGCTCACTGAAGCTTTCTTT.

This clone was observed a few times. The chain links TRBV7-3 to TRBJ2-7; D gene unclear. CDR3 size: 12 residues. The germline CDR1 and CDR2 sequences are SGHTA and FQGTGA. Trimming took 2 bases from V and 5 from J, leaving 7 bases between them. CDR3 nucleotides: TGTGCCAGCAGCTTACGCCCCCACGAGCAGTACTTC. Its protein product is CASSLRPHEQYF.

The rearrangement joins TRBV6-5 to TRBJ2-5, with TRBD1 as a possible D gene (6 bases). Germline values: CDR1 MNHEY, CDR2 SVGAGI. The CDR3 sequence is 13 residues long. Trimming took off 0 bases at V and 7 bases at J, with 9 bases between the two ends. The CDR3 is CASSYSEGVTQYF. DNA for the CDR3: TGTGCCAGCAGTTACTCCGAGGGGGTGACCCAGTACTTC.

CDR3 loop: CASSVGGDLNIQYF. The CDR3 DNA reads as TGTGCCAGCAGCGTAGGGGGGGATTTAAACATTCAGTACTTC. The chain couples TRBV9 to TRBJ2-4; a weak D match, TRBD2 (6 bases). The CDR3 length is 14 residues. The ends were cut back, 0 bases at V and 6 bases at J, with 10 bases in the middle. CDR1 and CDR2 from the germline V gene are SGDLS and YYNGEE.

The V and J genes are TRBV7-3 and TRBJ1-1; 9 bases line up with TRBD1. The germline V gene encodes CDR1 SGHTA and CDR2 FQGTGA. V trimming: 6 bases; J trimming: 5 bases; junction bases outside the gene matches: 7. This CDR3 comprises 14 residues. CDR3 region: CASSPTGGLTEAFF. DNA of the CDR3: TGTGCCAGCAGTCCTACAGGGGGCTTAACTGAAGCTTTCTTT.

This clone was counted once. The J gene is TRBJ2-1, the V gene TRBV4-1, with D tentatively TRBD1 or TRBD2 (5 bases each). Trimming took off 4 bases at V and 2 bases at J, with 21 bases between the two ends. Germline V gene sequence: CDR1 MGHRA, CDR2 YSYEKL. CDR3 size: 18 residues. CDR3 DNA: TGCGCCAGCAGCCCTTCTCCCGTCGGGACCACTACCTACAATGAGCAGTTCTTC. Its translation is CASSPSPVGTTTYNEQFF.

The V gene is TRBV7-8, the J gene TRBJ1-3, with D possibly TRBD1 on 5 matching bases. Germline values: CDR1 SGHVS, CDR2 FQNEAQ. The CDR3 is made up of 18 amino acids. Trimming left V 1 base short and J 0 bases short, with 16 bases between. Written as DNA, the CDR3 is TGTGCCAGCAGCTTAGAGAGCATCGGGGCCTACTCTGGAAACACCATATATTTT. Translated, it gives CASSLESIGAYSGNTIYF.

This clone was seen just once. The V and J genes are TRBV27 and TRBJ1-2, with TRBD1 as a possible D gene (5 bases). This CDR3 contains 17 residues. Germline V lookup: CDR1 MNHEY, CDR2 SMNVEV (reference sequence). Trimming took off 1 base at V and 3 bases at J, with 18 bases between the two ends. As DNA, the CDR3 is TGTGCCAGCAGTTTATACGCAGGGTCTATTAATTACTATGGCTACACCTTC. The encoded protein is CASSLYAGSINYYGYTF.

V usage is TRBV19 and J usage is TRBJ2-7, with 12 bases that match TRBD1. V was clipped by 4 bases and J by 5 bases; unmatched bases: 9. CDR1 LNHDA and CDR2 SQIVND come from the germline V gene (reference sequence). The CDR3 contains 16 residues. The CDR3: CASSRRPGQGANEQYF. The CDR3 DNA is TGTGCCAGTAGTAGAAGGCCGGGACAGGGGGCGAACGAGCAGTACTTC.

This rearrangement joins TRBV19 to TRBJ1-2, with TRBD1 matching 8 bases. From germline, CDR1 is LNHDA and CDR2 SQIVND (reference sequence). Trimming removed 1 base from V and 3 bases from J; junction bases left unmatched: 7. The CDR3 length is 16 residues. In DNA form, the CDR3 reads TGTGCCAGTAGTATAGGAGGACAGGGCCAATACTATGGCTACACCTTC. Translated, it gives CASSIGGQGQYYGYTF. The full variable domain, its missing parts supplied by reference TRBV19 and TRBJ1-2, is DGGITQSPKYLFRKEGQNVTLSCEQNLNHDAMYWYRQDPGQGLRLIYYSQIVNDFQKGDIAEGYSVSREKKESFPLTVTSAQKNPTAFYLCASSIGGQGQYYGYTFGSGTRLTVV.

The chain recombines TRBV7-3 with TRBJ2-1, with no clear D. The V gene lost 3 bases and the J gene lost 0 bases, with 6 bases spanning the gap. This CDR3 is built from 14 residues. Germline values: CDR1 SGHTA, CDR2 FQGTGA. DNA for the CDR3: TGTGCCAGCAGCTTCGAGTTCTCCTACAATGAGCAGTTCTTC. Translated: CASSFEFSYNEQFF.

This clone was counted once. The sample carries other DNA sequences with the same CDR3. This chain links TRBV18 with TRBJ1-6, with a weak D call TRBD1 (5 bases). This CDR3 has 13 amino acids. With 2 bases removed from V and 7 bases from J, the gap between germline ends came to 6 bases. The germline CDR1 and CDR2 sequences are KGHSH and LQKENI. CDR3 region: CASSPEGNSPLHF. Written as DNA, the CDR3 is TGTGCCAGCTCACCAGAGGGGAATTCACCCCTCCACTTT.

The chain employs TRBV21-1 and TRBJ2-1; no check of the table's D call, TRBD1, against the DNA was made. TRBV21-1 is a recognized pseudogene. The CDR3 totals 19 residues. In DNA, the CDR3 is TGTGCCAGCAGCAAAGAAGGGACAGGGGAGGGGCAGGGGGACAATGAGCAGTTCTTC. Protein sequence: CASSKEGTGEGQGDNEQFF.